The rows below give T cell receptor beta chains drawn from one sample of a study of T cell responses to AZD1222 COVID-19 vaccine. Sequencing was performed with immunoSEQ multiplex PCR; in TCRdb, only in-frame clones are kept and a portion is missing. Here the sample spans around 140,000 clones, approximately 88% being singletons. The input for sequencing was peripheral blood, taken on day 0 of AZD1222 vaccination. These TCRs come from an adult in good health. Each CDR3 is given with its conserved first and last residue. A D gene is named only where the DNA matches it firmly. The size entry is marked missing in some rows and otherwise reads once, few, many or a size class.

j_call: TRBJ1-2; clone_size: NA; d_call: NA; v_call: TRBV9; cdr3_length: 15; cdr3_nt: TGTGCCAGCAGCGCGACCTCCCGACAGAGCTATGGCTACACCTTC; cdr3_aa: CASSATSRQSYGYTF
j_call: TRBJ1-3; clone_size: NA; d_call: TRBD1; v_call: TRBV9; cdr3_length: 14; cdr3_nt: TGTGCCAGCAGCGGCCGGGACAGGGTACACACCATATATTTT; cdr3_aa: CASSGRDRVHTIYF
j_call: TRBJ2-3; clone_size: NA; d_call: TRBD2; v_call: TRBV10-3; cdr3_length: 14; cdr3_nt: TGTGCCACGCGTAGCGGGGGGGCCAAAGATACGCAGTATTTT; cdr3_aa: CATRSGGAKDTQYF
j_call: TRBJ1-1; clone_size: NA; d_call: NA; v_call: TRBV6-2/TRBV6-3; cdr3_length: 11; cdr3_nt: TGTGCCAGCAGCTGGACGACTGAAGCTTTCTTT; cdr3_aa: CASSWTTEAFF
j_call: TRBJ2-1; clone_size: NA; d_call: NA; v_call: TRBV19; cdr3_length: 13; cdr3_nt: TGTGCCAGTAGTATACAGGGCGGGAATGAGCAGTTCTTC; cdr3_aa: CASSIQGGNEQFF
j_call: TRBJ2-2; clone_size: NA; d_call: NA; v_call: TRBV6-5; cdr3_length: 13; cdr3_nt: TGTGCCAGCAGTTACAGGGGGAGCGGGGAGCTGTTTTTT; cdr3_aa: CASSYRGSGELFF
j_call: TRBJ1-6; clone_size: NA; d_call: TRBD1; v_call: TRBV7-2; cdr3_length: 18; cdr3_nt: TGTGCCAGCAGCTTAGGAGGATCGACAGGGCCCCATGGTTCACCCCTCCACTTT; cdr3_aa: CASSLGGSTGPHGSPLHF
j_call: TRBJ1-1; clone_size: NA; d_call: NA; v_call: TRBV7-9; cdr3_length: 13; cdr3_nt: TGTGCCAGCAGCTCGGGGATGAACACTGAAGCTTTCTTT; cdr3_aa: CASSSGMNTEAFF
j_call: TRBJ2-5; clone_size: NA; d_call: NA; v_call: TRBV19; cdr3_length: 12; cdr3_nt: TGTGCCAGTAGTAGTCAGGGGGAGACCCAGTACTTC; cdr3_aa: CASSSQGETQYF
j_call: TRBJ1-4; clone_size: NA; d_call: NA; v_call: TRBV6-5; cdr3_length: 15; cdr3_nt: TGTGCCAGCCGGGGGTTAAGTGCAACTAATGAAAAACTGTTTTTT; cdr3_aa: CASRGLSATNEKLFF
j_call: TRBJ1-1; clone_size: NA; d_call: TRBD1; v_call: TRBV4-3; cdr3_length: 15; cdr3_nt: TGCGCCAGCAGCCAGAGACAGGGGCGGAACACTGAAGCTTTCTTT; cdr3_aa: CASSQRQGRNTEAFF
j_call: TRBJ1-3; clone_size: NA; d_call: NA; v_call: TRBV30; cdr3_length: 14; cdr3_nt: TGTGCCTGGGAACAGGGTCAATCTGGAAACACCATATATTTT; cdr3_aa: CAWEQGQSGNTIYF
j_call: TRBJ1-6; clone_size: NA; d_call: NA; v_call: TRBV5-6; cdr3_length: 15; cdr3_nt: TGTGCCAGCAGGACACTTCAGGGGTATAATTCACCCCTCCACTTT; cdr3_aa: CASRTLQGYNSPLHF
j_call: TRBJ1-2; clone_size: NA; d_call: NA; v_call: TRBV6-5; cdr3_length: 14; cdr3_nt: TGTGCCAGCAGCCTTTACCAGGAAAACTATGGCTACACCTTC; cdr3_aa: CASSLYQENYGYTF
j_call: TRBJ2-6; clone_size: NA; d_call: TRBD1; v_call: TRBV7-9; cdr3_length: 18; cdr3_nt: TGTGCCAGCAGCTTTAAGACAGGGCTACTCTCTGGGGCCAACGTCCTGACTTTC; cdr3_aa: CASSFKTGLLSGANVLTF
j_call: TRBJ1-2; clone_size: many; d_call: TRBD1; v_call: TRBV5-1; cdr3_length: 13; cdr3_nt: TGCGCCAGTTCCCGGGACAGCCATATGGGCTACACCTTC; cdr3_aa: CASSRDSHMGYTF
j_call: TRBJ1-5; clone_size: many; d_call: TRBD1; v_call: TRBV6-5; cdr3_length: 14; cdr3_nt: TGTGCCAGCAGGCACAGGGGGGCCAATCAGCCCCAGCATTTT; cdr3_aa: CASRHRGANQPQHF
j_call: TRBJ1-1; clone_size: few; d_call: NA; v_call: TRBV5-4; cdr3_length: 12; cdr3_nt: TGTGCCAGCAGCTTAGCCCCCAGTGAAGCTTTCTTT; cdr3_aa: CASSLAPSEAFF
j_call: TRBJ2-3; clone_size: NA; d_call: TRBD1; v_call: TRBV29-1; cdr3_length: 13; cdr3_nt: TGCAGCGTTCTACAGGGGGCCACAGATACGCAGTATTTT; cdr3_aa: CSVLQGATDTQYF
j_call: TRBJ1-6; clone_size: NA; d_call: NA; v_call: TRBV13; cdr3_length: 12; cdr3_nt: TGTGCCAGCAGCTTGATAGGTTCACCCCTCCACTTT; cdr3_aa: CASSLIGSPLHF
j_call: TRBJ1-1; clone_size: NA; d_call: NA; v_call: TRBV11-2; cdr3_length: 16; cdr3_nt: TGTGCCAGCAGCTTAGATTTAGGACATAAGAACACTGAAGCTTTCTTT; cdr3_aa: CASSLDLGHKNTEAFF
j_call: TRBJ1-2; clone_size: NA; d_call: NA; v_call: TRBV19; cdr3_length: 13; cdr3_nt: TGTGCCAGTAGTATAACAGGTGATTATGGCTACACCTTC; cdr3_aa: CASSITGDYGYTF
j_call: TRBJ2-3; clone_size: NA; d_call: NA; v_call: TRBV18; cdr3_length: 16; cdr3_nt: TGTGCCAGCTCACCCGGGACACCGCCGAGCACAGATACGCAGTATTTT; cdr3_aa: CASSPGTPPSTDTQYF
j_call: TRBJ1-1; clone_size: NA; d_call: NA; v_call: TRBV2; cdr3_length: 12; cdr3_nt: TGTGCCAGCAGGAAAGGACAAACTGAAGCTTTCTTT; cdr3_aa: CASRKGQTEAFF
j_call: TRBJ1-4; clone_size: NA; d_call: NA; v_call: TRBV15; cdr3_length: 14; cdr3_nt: TGTGCCACCAGGCCTGGACAGCTAAATGAAAAACTGTTTTTT; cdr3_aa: CATRPGQLNEKLFF
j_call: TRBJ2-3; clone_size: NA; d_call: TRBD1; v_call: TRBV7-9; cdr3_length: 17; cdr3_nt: TGTGCCAGCAGCTTGGACAGGGGTCCCCGGAGGCCAGATACGCAGTATTTT; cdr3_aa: CASSLDRGPRRPDTQYF
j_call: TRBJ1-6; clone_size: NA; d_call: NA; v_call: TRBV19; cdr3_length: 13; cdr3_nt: TGTGCCAGTAGTGACAGATCCAATTCACCCCTCCACTTT; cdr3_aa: CASSDRSNSPLHF
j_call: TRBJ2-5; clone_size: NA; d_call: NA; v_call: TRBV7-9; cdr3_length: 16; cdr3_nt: TGTGCCAGCAGCTTAATGAAATGGGGGGATGGGGAGACCCAGTACTTC; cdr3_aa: CASSLMKWGDGETQYF
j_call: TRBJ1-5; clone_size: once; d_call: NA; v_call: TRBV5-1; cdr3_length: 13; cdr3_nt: TGCGCCAGCAGCTTACAGTGGGGTGGGCCCCAGCATTTT; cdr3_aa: CASSLQWGGPQHF
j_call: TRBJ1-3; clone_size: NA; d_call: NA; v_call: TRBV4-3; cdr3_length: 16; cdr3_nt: TGCGCCAGCAGCCCTCCCCAGAGTATCTCTGGAAACACCATATATTTT; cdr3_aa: CASSPPQSISGNTIYF
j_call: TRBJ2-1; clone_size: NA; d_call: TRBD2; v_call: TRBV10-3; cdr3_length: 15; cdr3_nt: TGTGCCATTAGCTTTGAGACTAGCGGGGGGAATGAGCAGTTCTTC; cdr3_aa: CAISFETSGGNEQFF
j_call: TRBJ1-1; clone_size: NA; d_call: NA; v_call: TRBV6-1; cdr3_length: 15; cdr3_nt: TGTGCCAGCAGTGAAGGAATAGGGAGGAACACTGAAGCTTTCTTT; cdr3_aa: CASSEGIGRNTEAFF
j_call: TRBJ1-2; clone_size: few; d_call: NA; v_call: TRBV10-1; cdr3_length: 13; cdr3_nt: TGCGCCAGCAGTGAGTTAACAGGGTATGGCTACACCTTC; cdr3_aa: CASSELTGYGYTF
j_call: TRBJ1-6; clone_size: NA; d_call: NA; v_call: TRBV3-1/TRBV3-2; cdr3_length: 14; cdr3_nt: TGTGCCAGCAGCCAAGCAGGGTCCGGTTCACCCCTCCACTTT; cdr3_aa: CASSQAGSGSPLHF
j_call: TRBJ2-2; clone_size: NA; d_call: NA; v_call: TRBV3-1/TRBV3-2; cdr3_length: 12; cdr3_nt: TGTGCCAGCAGAGTGGGCACCGGGGAGCTGTTTTTT; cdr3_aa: CASRVGTGELFF
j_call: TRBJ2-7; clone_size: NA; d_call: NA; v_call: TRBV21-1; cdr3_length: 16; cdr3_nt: TGTGCCAGCAGCAAAAGAGAGGTAGCATCGTTCTACGAGCAGTACTTC; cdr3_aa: CASSKREVASFYEQYF
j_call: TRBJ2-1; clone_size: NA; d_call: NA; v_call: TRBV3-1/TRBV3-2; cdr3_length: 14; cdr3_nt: TGTGCCAGCAGCAAGCAGGGGGGCTACAATGAGCAGTTCTTC; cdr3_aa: CASSKQGGYNEQFF
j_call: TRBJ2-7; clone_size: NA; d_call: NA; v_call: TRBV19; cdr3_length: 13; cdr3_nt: TGTGCCAGTAGTACCCTATCAGGGGTCGAGCAGTACTTC; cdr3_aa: CASSTLSGVEQYF